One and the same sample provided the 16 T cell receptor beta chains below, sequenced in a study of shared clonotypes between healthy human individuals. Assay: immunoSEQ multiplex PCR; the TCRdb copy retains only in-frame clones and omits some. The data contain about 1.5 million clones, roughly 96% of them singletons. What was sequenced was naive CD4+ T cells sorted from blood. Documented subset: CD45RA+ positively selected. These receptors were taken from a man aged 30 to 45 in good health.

The CDR3 nucleotides read TGTGCCAGCAGTGAACAGTTGGGACTAGCGGGATCGAACACCGGGGAGCTGTTTTTT. This sequence encodes CASSEQLGLAGSNTGELFF. The genes are TRBV2 and TRBJ2-2; TRBD2 aligns across 13 bases. The V gene's germline CDR1 is SNHLY and CDR2 FYNNEI. The CDR3 extends over 19 amino acids. V shed 2 bases, J shed 0 bases, and the junction held 6 bases outside the gene matches.

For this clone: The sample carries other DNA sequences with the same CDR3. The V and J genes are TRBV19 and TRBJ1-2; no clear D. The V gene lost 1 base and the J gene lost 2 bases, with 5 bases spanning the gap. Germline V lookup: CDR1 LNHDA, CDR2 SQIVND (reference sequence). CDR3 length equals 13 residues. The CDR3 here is CASSIAGNYGYTF. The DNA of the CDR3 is TGTGCCAGTAGTATAGCCGGAAACTATGGCTACACCTTC.

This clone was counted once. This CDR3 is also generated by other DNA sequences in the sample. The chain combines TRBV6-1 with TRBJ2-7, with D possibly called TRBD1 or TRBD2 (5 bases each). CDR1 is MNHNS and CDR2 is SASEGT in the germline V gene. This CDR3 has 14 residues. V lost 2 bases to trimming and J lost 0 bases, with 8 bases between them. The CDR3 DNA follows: TGTGCCAGCAGTGAACCAGGGAGCTCCTACGAGCAGTACTTC. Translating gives CASSEPGSSYEQYF.

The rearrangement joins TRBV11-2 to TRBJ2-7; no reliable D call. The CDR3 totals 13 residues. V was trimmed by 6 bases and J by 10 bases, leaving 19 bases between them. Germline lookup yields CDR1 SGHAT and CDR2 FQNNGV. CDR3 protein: CASSRPTLGRQYF. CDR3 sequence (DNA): TGTGCCAGCAGTCGCCCCACTTTGGGTCGACAGTACTTC.

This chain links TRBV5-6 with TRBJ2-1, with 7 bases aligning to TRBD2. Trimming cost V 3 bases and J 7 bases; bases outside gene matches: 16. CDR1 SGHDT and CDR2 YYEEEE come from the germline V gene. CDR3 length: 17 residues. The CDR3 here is CASSSGLAAPWGNEQFF. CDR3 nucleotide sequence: TGTGCCAGCAGCTCAGGGCTAGCGGCCCCTTGGGGAAATGAGCAGTTCTTC. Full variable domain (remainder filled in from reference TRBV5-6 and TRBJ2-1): DAGVTQSPTHLIKTRGQQVTLRCSPKSGHDTVSWYQQALGQGPQFIFQYYEEEERQRGNFPDRFSGHQFPNYSSELNVNALLLGDSALYLCASSSGLAAPWGNEQFFGPGTRLTVL.

This CDR3 reads CASSWVAGSEAFF. The CDR3 nucleotides read TGTGCCAGCAGCTGGGTCGCTGGGAGTGAAGCTTTCTTT. The chain is built from TRBV7-6 and TRBJ1-1, with D unclear. V was pared by 4 bases and J by 7 bases, with 13 bases between. Germline-derived CDR1 and CDR2 are SGHVS and FNYEAQ. The CDR3 consists of 13 residues.

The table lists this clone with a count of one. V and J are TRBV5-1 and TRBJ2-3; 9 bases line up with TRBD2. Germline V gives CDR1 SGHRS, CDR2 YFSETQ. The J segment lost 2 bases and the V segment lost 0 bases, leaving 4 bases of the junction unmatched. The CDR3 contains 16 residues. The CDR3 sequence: CASSLGLADFTDTQYF. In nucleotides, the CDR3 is TGCGCCAGCAGCTTGGGACTAGCGGATTTCACAGATACGCAGTATTTT.

The CDR3 DNA follows: TGTGCCAGCAGTGAAGCCTGGAGCGGACCGTATGGCTACACCTTC. It encodes CASSEAWSGPYGYTF. The gene calls are TRBV2 and TRBJ1-2; D is unresolved. V was cut by 0 bases and J by 5 bases, with 13 bases left in between. The germline gives CDR1 SNHLY, CDR2 FYNNEI. This CDR3 has 15 residues. The whole variable domain, filled in from reference TRBV2 and TRBJ1-2, reads EPEVTQTPSHQVTQMGQEVILRCVPISNHLYFYWYRQILGQKVEFLVSFYNNEISEKSEIFDDQFSVERPDGSNFTLKIRSTKLEDSAMYFCASSEAWSGPYGYTFGSGTRLTVV.

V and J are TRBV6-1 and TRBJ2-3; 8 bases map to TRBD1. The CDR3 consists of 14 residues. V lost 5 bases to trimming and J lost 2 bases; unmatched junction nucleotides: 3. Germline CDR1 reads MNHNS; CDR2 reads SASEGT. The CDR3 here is CASSRTGITDTQYF. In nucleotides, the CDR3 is TGTGCCAGCAGTAGGACAGGGATCACAGATACGCAGTATTTT.

As DNA, the CDR3 is TGCAGCGCTCTAGCGGGTTCAGGGGTCGGTGAGCAGTTCTTC. It translates to CSALAGSGVGEQFF. The chain couples TRBV29-1 to TRBJ2-1, with TRBD2 matching 8 bases. Germline CDR1 SQVTM, CDR2 ANQGSEA. The trim removed 7 bases at V and 9 bases at J, leaving 14 bases unmatched. This CDR3 is built from 14 residues.

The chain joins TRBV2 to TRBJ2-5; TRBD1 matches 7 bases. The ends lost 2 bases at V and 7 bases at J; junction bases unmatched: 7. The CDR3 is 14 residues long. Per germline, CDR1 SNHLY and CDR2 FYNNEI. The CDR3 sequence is CASSELGRQGTQYF. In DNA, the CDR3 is TGTGCCAGCAGTGAATTGGGCAGACAGGGGACCCAGTACTTC.

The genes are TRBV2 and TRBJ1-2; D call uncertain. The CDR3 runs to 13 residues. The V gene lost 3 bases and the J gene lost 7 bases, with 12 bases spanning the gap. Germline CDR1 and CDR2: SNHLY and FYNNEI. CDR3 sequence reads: CASSDARRGGYTF. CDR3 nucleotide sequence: TGTGCCAGCAGTGATGCGCGGCGGGGTGGCTACACCTTC.

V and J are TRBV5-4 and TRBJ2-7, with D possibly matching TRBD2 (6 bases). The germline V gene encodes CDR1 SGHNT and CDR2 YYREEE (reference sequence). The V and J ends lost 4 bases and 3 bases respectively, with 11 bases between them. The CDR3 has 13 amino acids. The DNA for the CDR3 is TGTGCCAGCAGCGCGGGACCCGACTACGAGCAGTACTTC. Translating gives CASSAGPDYEQYF.

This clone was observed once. The CDR3 DNA reads TGCGCCAGCAGCTTGGGTTCGGGGAGTGGGGCCTACGAGCAGTACTTC. Its protein product is CASSLGSGSGAYEQYF. The chain joins TRBV5-1 to TRBJ2-7; a possible D gene is TRBD2 (5 bases). Germline CDR1 is SGHRS and CDR2 is YFSETQ. The V and J ends lost 0 bases and 2 bases respectively, with 15 bases between them. The CDR3 is 16 amino acids.

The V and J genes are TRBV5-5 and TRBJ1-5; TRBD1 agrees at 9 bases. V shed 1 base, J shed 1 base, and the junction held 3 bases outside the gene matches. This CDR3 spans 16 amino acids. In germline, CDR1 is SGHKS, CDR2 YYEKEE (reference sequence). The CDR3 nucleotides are TGTGCCAGCAGCTTGACAGGGGGCATGAGCAATCAGCCCCAGCATTTT. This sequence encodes CASSLTGGMSNQPQHF. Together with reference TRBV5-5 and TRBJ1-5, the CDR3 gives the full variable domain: DAGVTQSPTHLIKTRGQQVTLRCSPISGHKSVSWYQQVLGQGPQFIFQYYEKEERGRGNFPDRFSARQFPNYSSELNVNALLLGDSALYLCASSLTGGMSNQPQHFGDGTRLSIL.

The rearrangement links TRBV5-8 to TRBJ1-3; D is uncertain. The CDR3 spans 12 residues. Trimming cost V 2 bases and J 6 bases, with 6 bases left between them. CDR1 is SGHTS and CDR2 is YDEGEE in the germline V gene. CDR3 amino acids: CASSFTENTIYF. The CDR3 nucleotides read TGTGCCAGCAGCTTCACGGAAAACACCATATATTTT.